This TCR beta chain was sequenced in a study of T cells expressing NK-cell markers. Study-level findings and limits: Dominant NKG2C+ clonotypes made up roughly 1.0-8% of CD8+ T cells in roughly 6 donors.

Regarding this clonotype: The antigen is not known.

TCRdb re-called the 5' RACE reads; one entry per CDR3 protein, DNA not given. Reported are 130,000 to 150,000 distinct CDR3 sequences; the ten largest clones contain 10% to 15%. This TCR derives from a man aged 18 to 35 in good health. Sequenced input: blood T cells: a sorted CD56 or NKG2C T cell subset, CD4+ or CD8+ T cells, or bulk PBMC T cells (not recorded which).

CDR3 protein: CSVPGSSGELFF. The chain combines TRBV29-1 with TRBJ2-2; TCRdb's assignment of TRBD2 cannot be checked, as there is no DNA. Germline CDR1 reads SQVTM; CDR2 reads ANQGSEA. The CDR3 extends over 12 amino acids.